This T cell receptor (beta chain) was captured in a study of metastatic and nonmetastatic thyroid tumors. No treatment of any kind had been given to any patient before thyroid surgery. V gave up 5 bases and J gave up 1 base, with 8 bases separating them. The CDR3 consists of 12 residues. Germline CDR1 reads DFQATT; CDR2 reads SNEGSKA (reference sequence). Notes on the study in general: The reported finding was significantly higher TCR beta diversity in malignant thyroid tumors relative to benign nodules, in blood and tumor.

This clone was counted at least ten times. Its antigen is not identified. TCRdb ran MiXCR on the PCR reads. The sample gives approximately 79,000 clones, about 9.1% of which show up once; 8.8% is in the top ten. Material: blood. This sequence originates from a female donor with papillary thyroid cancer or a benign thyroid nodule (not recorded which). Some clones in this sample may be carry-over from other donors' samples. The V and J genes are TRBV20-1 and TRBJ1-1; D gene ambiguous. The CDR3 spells CSAWWGNTEAFF. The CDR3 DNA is TGCAGTGCTTGGTGGGGGAACACTGAAGCTTTCTTT.